A selection of T cell receptor beta chains follows, all from one sample in a study of blood T cell repertoires in COVID-19. Clones were sequenced by immunoSEQ multiplex PCR, and TCRdb holds only the in-frame ones, with some missing. Of more than 250,000 clones in the sample, approximately 90% were seen once. Sequenced: peripheral blood. Every receptor here comes from a man between 18 and 35 years old with active or convalescent COVID-19. Each CDR3 is given with its conserved first and last residue. Fields, in order: CDR3 protein, CDR3 DNA, clone size, D gene, CDR3 length, J gene, V gene. D genes are given only for firm matches. The listing skips clone size in some rows; elsewhere it reads once, few, many or a size class.

CASSRQNYGYTF | TGTGCCAGCTCACGGCAAAACTATGGCTACACCTTC | NA | NA | 12 | TRBJ1-2 | TRBV18
CARGDGTGVHEQYF | TGTGCCAGGGGGGATGGGACAGGGGTCCACGAGCAGTACTTC | NA | TRBD1 | 14 | TRBJ2-7 | TRBV19
CASSLGQSSYTF | TGTGCCAGCAGTTTAGGGCAAAGTAGCTACACCTTC | NA | NA | 12 | TRBJ1-2 | TRBV12-3/TRBV12-4
CASREEGQRAGGYTF | TGTGCCAGCAGGGAAGAGGGACAGAGGGCTGGTGGCTACACCTTC | NA | TRBD1 | 15 | TRBJ1-2 | TRBV7-9
CASRRDSFYEQYF | TGTGCCAGCAGGAGGGACTCTTTCTACGAGCAGTACTTC | NA | NA | 13 | TRBJ2-7 | TRBV2
CASSSVAGGLYNEQFF | TGTGCCAGCAGCTCCGTAGCGGGAGGCTTATACAATGAGCAGTTCTTC | NA | TRBD2 | 16 | TRBJ2-1 | TRBV5-4
CASSEIRGANVLTF | TGTGCCAGCAGCGAGATTCGTGGGGCCAACGTCCTGACTTTC | few | NA | 14 | TRBJ2-6 | TRBV7-2
CASRQGAIHLTF | TGTGCCAGCAGGCAGGGGGCGATACACCTCACCTTC | NA | TRBD1 | 12 | TRBJ1-2 | TRBV6-5
CATEPLRQYF | TGTGCCACCGAACCCCTCAGGCAGTATTTT | once | NA | 10 | TRBJ2-3 | TRBV24-1
CASSEAGTGPGELFF | TGTGCCAGCAGTGAAGCCGGGACAGGGCCCGGGGAGCTGTTTTTT | NA | TRBD1 | 15 | TRBJ2-2 | TRBV2
CASSLSLAGDTEQFF | TGTGCCAGCAGCTTGTCCCTAGCGGGGGATACTGAGCAGTTCTTC | few | TRBD2 | 15 | TRBJ2-1 | TRBV5-4
CASSLREYGYTF | TGTGCCAGCAGCTTAAGGGAGTATGGCTACACCTTC | NA | NA | 12 | TRBJ1-2 | TRBV7-9
CASSARLAGSYNEQFF | TGTGCCAGCAGCGCGAGACTAGCGGGGAGTTACAATGAGCAGTTCTTC | NA | TRBD2 | 16 | TRBJ2-1 | TRBV9
CASSQDYPLASTSYEQYF | TGCGCCAGCAGCCAAGATTACCCACTAGCGTCAACCTCCTACGAGCAGTACTTC | NA | TRBD2 | 18 | TRBJ2-7 | TRBV4-3
CATSMGTEAFF | TGTGCCACTAGTATGGGCACTGAAGCTTTCTTT | few | NA | 11 | TRBJ1-1 | TRBV10-3
CASSQAARTDTQYF | TGTGCCAGCAGCCAGGCTGCTCGCACAGATACGCAGTATTTT | NA | NA | 14 | TRBJ2-3 | TRBV4-2
CASSLSALPGQPQHF | TGTGCCAGCAGTTTATCCGCCCTACCGGGACAGCCCCAGCATTTT | NA | NA | 15 | TRBJ1-5 | TRBV27
CASRVVAGNQETQYF | TGTGCCAGTAGGGTGGTTGCAGGCAACCAAGAGACCCAGTACTTC | once | NA | 15 | TRBJ2-5 | TRBV19
CASSKGTSGDTDTQYF | TGTGCCAGCAGCAAGGGGACTAGCGGGGACACAGATACGCAGTATTTT | once | TRBD2 | 16 | TRBJ2-3 | TRBV11-3
CASSPRDRINEKLFF | TGTGCCAGCAGCCCGCGGGACAGAATTAATGAAAAACTGTTTTTT | once | TRBD1 | 15 | TRBJ1-4 | TRBV7-9
CASSLGAYEQYF | TGTGCCAGCAGTTTAGGAGCCTACGAGCAGTACTTC | once | NA | 12 | TRBJ2-7 | TRBV12-3/TRBV12-4
CASSLGTSSYEQYF | TGTGCCAGCAGCCTGGGGACTAGCTCCTACGAGCAGTACTTC | NA | TRBD2 | 14 | TRBJ2-7 | TRBV5-4